These T cell receptor beta chains were read from a single sample in a study of blood T cell repertoires in COVID-19. The data were produced by immunoSEQ multiplex PCR, yet TCRdb's version contains in-frame clones alone and is incomplete. Counted here are hundreds of thousands of clones, over 65% occurring once; the ten biggest clones make up about 3.7%. Specimen: PBMCs or T cells enriched from blood (not recorded which). All receptors derive from a woman aged 60-70 years who had recovered from COVID-19. CDR3s include the opening cysteine and the closing phenylalanine or tryptophan. D genes are given only for firm matches. The size field is filled for only some rows; it gives once, few, many or a size class.

CDR3aa | CDR3nt | j_gene | v_gene | abundance | d_gene
CASSLDKGARPQHF | TGTGCCAGCAGCTTAGATAAGGGGGCCAGGCCCCAGCATTTT | TRBJ1-5 | TRBV7-2 | - | TRBD1
CATGGQNEQFF | TGTGCCACCGGGGGACAGAATGAGCAGTTCTTC | TRBJ2-1 | TRBV24-1 | - | TRBD1
CASSPGDRILGGGTGELFF | TGTGCCAGCAGTCCCGGGGACAGGATCCTTGGGGGGGGCACCGGGGAGCTGTTTTTT | TRBJ2-2 | TRBV27 | once | -
CASSAGTGVYEQYF | TGTGCCAGCAGCGCCGGGACAGGGGTCTACGAGCAGTACTTC | TRBJ2-7 | TRBV9 | - | TRBD1
CASSSASLSYEQYF | TGTGCCAGCAGCTCCGCTAGTTTAAGCTACGAGCAGTACTTC | TRBJ2-7 | TRBV7-6 | - | -
CASRATTNTEAFF | TGTGCCAGCAGGGCCACCACGAACACTGAAGCTTTCTTT | TRBJ1-1 | TRBV6-5 | - | -
CATSSNRAGNEKLFF | TGTGCCACCAGCAGCAACAGGGCGGGTAATGAAAAACTGTTTTTT | TRBJ1-4 | TRBV15 | - | -
CASTVAGGQETQYF | TGTGCCAGCACCGTCGCCGGGGGTCAAGAGACCCAGTACTTC | TRBJ2-5 | TRBV7-9 | - | -
CASSQGQGAVSQQFF | TGCGCCAGCAGCCAAGGTCAGGGGGCGGTTTCGCAGCAGTTCTTC | TRBJ2-1 | TRBV4-1 | - | TRBD1
CASTMWGRTSEETQYF | TGTGCCAGCACCATGTGGGGGAGGACGTCCGAAGAGACCCAGTACTTC | TRBJ2-5 | TRBV5-8 | - | -
CASSAVPQGSGELFF | TGTGCCAGCAGCGCGGTCCCTCAGGGGAGCGGGGAGCTGTTTTTT | TRBJ2-2 | TRBV7-9 | once | -
CASSQGGVVGGHPPYEQYF | TGTGCCAGCAGCCAAGGGGGAGTTGTCGGGGGTCATCCGCCCTACGAGCAGTACTTC | TRBJ2-7 | TRBV14 | - | -
CATSRGQVSAEQYF | TGTGCCACCAGCAGGGGACAGGTGAGCGCCGAGCAGTACTTC | TRBJ2-7 | TRBV15 | - | TRBD1
CASSSQHYNEQFF | TGTGCCAGCAGCTCACAGCATTACAATGAGCAGTTCTTC | TRBJ2-1 | TRBV7-3 | - | -
CASSQEGGRAGGRLAKNIQYF | TGTGCCAGCAGCCAAGAAGGGGGCCGGGCGGGGGGTCGATTAGCCAAAAACATTCAGTACTTC | TRBJ2-4 | TRBV4-2 | - | -
CASRPGLESDTQYF | TGTGCCAGCAGACCGGGACTAGAGTCAGATACGCAGTATTTT | TRBJ2-3 | TRBV6-4 | - | TRBD2
CASSTGTGGYEAFF | TGTGCCAGCAGCACAGGGACAGGGGGTTACGAAGCTTTCTTT | TRBJ1-1 | TRBV9 | once | TRBD1
CASSSRQGPNEKLFF | TGTGCCAGCAGCTCCCGACAGGGACCTAATGAAAAACTGTTTTTT | TRBJ1-4 | TRBV9 | - | TRBD1
CASSFGGRNYGYTF | TGTGCCAGCAGTTTCGGGGGTCGAAACTATGGCTACACCTTC | TRBJ1-2 | TRBV27 | - | -
CASSRENDMNTEAFF | TGTGCCAGTAGTCGTGAGAACGACATGAACACTGAAGCTTTCTTT | TRBJ1-1 | TRBV19 | - | -
CASSLEAGEDGYTF | TGCGCCAGCAGCTTGGAGGCAGGGGAAGATGGCTACACCTTC | TRBJ1-2 | TRBV5-1 | - | -
CASSPNAGQGNTEAFF | TGTGCCAGCAGTCCTAATGCGGGACAGGGTAACACTGAAGCTTTCTTT | TRBJ1-1 | TRBV27 | - | TRBD1
CASSLGAGGETQYF | TGTGCCAGCAGCTTAGGTGCGGGGGGGGAGACCCAGTACTTC | TRBJ2-5 | TRBV7-2 | once | TRBD2
CASSRLAVSTDTQYF | TGTGCCAGCAGCCGACTAGCGGTTAGCACAGATACGCAGTATTTT | TRBJ2-3 | TRBV14 | - | TRBD2
CASSGGQGLADTQYF | TGTGCCAGCAGTGGGGGACAGGGGTTGGCAGATACGCAGTATTTT | TRBJ2-3 | TRBV25-1 | once | TRBD1
CASRTGQGTNEKLFF | TGTGCCAGCAGAACCGGACAGGGCACTAATGAAAAACTGTTTTTT | TRBJ1-4 | TRBV11-2 | - | TRBD1
CASSSDRGRTTNEKLFF | TGCGCCAGCAGCTCGGACAGGGGGCGGACAACTAATGAAAAACTGTTTTTT | TRBJ1-4 | TRBV5-1 | - | TRBD1
CASRRYRGPGELFF | TGTGCCAGCAGGAGGTACAGGGGGCCCGGGGAGCTGTTTTTT | TRBJ2-2 | TRBV6-5 | - | TRBD1
CASSQGAGYTDTQYF | TGTGCCAGCAGCCAGGGGGCAGGGTACACAGATACGCAGTATTTT | TRBJ2-3 | TRBV14 | - | -
CASSLWRGNTGELFF | TGTGCCAGCAGCCTCTGGAGAGGGAACACCGGGGAGCTGTTTTTT | TRBJ2-2 | TRBV7-2 | - | -
CASRWDRYLSYEQYF | TGTGCCAGCAGGTGGGACAGGTATCTATCCTACGAGCAGTACTTC | TRBJ2-7 | TRBV2 | - | TRBD1
CASSLMPSSYNEQFF | TGTGCCAGCAGCTTAATGCCTAGCTCCTACAATGAGCAGTTCTTC | TRBJ2-1 | TRBV7-3 | - | -
CASSRGTSGGATDTQYF | TGTGCCAGCAGTAGAGGGACTAGCGGGGGTGCAACAGATACGCAGTATTTT | TRBJ2-3 | TRBV7-3 | few | TRBD2
CASSPTGTGVGYTF | TGTGCCAGCAGCCCCACCGGGACAGGGGTTGGCTACACCTTC | TRBJ1-2 | TRBV5-6 | - | TRBD1
CASSHPAGGTYGYTF | TGTGCCAGTAGTCACCCGGCGGGGGGTACCTATGGCTACACCTTC | TRBJ1-2 | TRBV19 | - | -
CASSLVGLAGAYSYNEQFF | TGTGCCAGCAGCTTAGTAGGGCTAGCGGGGGCCTACTCCTACAATGAGCAGTTCTTC | TRBJ2-1 | TRBV7-9 | - | TRBD2
CSVEDRVGNYGYTF | TGCAGCGTCGAAGACAGGGTCGGAAACTATGGCTACACCTTC | TRBJ1-2 | TRBV29-1 | few | TRBD1
CASMYGGRSAGELFF | TGTGCCAGCATGTACGGGGGGCGGAGTGCCGGGGAGCTGTTTTTT | TRBJ2-2 | TRBV28 | - | -
CASSQGTVNQPQHF | TGTGCCAGCAGTCAGGGGACAGTTAATCAGCCCCAGCATTTT | TRBJ1-5 | TRBV6-5 | - | TRBD1
CASSPDSYGYTF | TGTGCCAGCAGCCCAGACAGTTATGGCTACACCTTC | TRBJ1-2 | TRBV5-6 | - | -
CASTSLRDWVTDTQYF | TGTGCCAGCACTTCGCTTCGGGACTGGGTCACAGATACGCAGTATTTT | TRBJ2-3 | TRBV21-1 | - | -
CASSPADRGRTGELFF | TGTGCCAGCAGCCCTGCCGACAGGGGCAGAACCGGGGAGCTGTTTTTT | TRBJ2-2 | TRBV5-4 | once | TRBD1
CSARQNTEAFF | TGCAGTGCTAGACAAAACACTGAAGCTTTCTTT | TRBJ1-1 | TRBV20-1 | - | -
CASSKGQGNTGELFF | TGTGCCAGCAGCAAGGGACAGGGAAACACCGGGGAGCTGTTTTTT | TRBJ2-2 | TRBV6-5 | - | TRBD1
CASSLGAAGYEQYF | TGTGCCAGCAGCTTAGGCGCTGCGGGCTACGAGCAGTACTTC | TRBJ2-7 | TRBV7-6 | - | -
CASSHSRTGKLTGELFF | TGCGCCAGCAGTCATTCAAGGACAGGAAAACTCACCGGGGAGCTGTTTTTT | TRBJ2-2 | TRBV23-1 | few | TRBD1